This entry features one TCR beta chain sequence. Authors' analysis steps: Cell counts per sample came from amplifying reference gene primers. TCRdb keeps only in-frame clones here, not all; method: immunoSEQ multiplex PCR. The D gene and trimming were derived from the DNA, and the V and J assignments and clone size from that table. The sample lists 200,000 to 250,000 clones, more than 85% occurring once. The data originate from a study of blood T cell repertoires in COVID-19. About the study: Sites across the United States, Italy and Spain contributed samples from acute and convalescent COVID-19. The cDNA or gDNA used as material had been derived from T cells, B-cell-depleted T cells, or PBMCs.

This CDR3 has 14 residues. Germline CDR1 is LNHDA and CDR2 is SQIVND (reference sequence). The V end was cut by 5 bases, the J end by 0 bases, with 9 bases between. The sample was peripheral blood. This receptor was identified in an older woman with active or convalescent COVID-19. The genes are TRBV19 and TRBJ2-3; D perhaps matches TRBD2 (5 bases). This chain's CDR3 is CASSPTGSTDTQYF. DNA of the CDR3: TGTGCCAGTAGTCCCACGGGGAGCACAGATACGCAGTATTTT.